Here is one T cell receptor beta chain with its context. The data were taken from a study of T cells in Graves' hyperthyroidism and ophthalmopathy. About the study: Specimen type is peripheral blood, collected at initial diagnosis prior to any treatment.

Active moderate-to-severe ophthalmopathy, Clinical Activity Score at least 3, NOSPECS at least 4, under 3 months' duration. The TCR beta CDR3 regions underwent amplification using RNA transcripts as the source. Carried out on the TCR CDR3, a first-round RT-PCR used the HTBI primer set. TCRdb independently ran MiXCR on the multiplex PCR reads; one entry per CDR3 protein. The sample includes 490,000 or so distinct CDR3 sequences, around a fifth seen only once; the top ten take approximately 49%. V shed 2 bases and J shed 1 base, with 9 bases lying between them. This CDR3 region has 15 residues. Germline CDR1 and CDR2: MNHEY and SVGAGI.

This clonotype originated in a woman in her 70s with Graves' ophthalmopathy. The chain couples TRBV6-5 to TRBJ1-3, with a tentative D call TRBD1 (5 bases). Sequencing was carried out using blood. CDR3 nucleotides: TGTGCCAGCAGTTACAGGCGGGGGTCTGGAAACACCATATATTTT. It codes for CASSYRRGSGNTIYF.